Sequencing of this TCR beta chain was carried out in a study of T cells after yellow fever vaccination (dated by TCRdb to about 2019). As for the study more broadly: The SMART-Seq v4 Ultra Low Input RNA kit was used to prepare libraries from fractions with low cell numbers. Blood was collected at multiple timepoints before and after primary and secondary immunization, and bulk PBMC replicates and cell subsets were isolated. To track T-cell clones before and after primary and booster YFV17D yellow fever vaccination, bulk TCR alpha and beta repertoires were sequenced longitudinally. Two healthy male donors, one aged 18 to 30 and one aged 30 to 40 years, made up the cohort. Study-wide conclusions, independent of this receptor: The secondary T-cell response was found to be weaker but faster than the primary response, with a peak reached on day 5 rather than on day 15. The study included only a couple of donors, which limits how far the findings can be generalized. After the booster, most of the clones that had expanded following primary vaccination were detected again (around 95% of CD4 and roughly 88% of CD8), which suggests that memory was broadly maintained. A small fraction of clonotypes appeared in both the CD4 and CD8 compartments, likely as a result of convergent recombination. Because abundant contaminating clonotypes from the bulk population could be contained in FACS-sorted repertoires, computational filtering was required.

Clipping removes 5 bases from V and 5 bases from J, with 11 as the unmatched junction base count. The CDR3 holds 14 amino acids from the cysteine to the phenylalanine. Only the CDR3 DNA is retained, 42 bases long and in frame from the first base. Sequences DFQATT (CDR1) and SNEGSKA (CDR2) are obtained from the germline V gene (reference sequence). This clonotype was seen a handful of times. The specificity of this receptor is unknown. No quality values exist for individual bases; no much larger clone is one base distant. TCR cDNA was synthesized by 5'RACE template switching, which introduced a universal primer site and unique molecular identifiers. cDNA synthesis was primed from both the TCR alpha and TCR beta constant segments. Two PCR steps were used to amplify libraries, with sample barcodes and sequencing adapters being added in the second step. Sequencing of libraries was performed on Illumina HiSeq 2500 (2x100 bp) or NovaSeq (2x150 bp). The study's own analysis went as follows. MIGEC was used to demultiplex reads and collapse the reads into UMI consensus sequences, and MiXCR was used for V(D)J alignment. Vaccine-responding clonotypes were defined with edgeR using replicate PBMC samples, requiring FDR below 0.01 and a log2 fold change above 5 up to day 15. Each bulk clonotype received a CD4 or CD8 identity based on whether the sequenced CD4 or CD8 repertoire contained that clonotype at higher abundance. The public sequencing data were trimmed at Q25 with fastp and processed into clonotypes with MiXCR by TCRdb, which kept only in-frame beta chains. Every CDR3 protein is listed once, alongside the most common genes and DNA of its rows. TCRdb's processing, not the authors' own work, is the source of the V and J calls. Recorded for this sample are about 58,000 distinct CDR3 sequences; more than 5.5% of them occurred a single time. The ten largest account for around 44% of the sample.

The meaning of the sample's treatment or condition label: live attenuated yellow fever vaccine strain. A standard Ficoll-Paque protocol was used to isolate PBMCs from peripheral blood. CD4 and CD8 T-cell fractions were isolated with Dynabeads CD4 and CD8 positive selection kits. TriZol was used to extract RNA from bulk PBMCs, from CD4 and CD8 fractions, and from dextramer-positive and dextramer-negative fractions. Sequences were derived from CD8+ T cells sorted from PBMCs, sampled on the day of the first yellow fever vaccination. This chain is built from TRBV20-1 and TRBJ1-1, with TRBD1 identical over 7 junction bases. The TCR was taken from a man aged 18 to 30 who received the YFV17D yellow fever vaccine. The CDR3 corresponds to CSAPLVSGGTEAFF. The DNA sequence is as follows: TGCAGTGCTCCTTTGGTGTCAGGGGGGACTGAAGCTTTCTTT.